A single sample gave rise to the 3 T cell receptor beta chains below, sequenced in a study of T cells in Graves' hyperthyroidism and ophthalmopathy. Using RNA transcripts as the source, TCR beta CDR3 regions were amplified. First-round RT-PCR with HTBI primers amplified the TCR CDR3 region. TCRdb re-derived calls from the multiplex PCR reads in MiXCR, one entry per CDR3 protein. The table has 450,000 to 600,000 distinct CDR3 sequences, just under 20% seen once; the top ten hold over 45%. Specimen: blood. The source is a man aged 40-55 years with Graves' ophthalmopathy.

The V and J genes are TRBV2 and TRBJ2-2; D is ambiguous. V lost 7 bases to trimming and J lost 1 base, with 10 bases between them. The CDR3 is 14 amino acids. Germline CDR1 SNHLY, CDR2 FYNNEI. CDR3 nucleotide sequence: TGTGCCAGCAAACAGTCTATGAACACCGGGGAGCTGTTTTTT. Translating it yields CASKQSMNTGELFF.

CDR3 amino acids: CASSPRTGQSRNSPLHF. The CDR3 region has the DNA TGTGCCAGCAGCCCCCGGACAGGACAGTCCCGGAATTCACCCCTCCACTTT. The chain employs TRBV7-3 and TRBJ1-6; 7 nucleotides match TRBD1. The CDR3 contains 17 residues. Losses at the gene ends were 5 bases for V and 7 bases for J; bases not matched to a gene: 14. Germline V CDR1 and CDR2: SGHTA, FQGTGA.

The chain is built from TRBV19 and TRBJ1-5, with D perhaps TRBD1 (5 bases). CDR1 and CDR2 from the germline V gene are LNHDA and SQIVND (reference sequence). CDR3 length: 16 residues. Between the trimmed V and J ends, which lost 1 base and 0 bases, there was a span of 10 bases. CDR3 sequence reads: CASSIGGTISNQPQHF. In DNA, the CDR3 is TGTGCCAGTAGTATAGGGGGCACAATTAGCAATCAGCCCCAGCATTTT.